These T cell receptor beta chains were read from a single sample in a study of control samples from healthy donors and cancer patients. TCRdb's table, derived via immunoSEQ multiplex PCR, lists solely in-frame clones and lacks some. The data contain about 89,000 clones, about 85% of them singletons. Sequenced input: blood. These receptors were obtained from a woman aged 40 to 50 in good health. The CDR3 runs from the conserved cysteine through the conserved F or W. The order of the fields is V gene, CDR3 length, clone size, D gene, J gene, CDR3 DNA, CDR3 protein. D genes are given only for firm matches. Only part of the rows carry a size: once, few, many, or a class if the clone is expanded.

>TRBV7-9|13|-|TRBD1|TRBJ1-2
TGTGCCAGCAGCCCGGGACAGGGGTATGGCTACACCTTC
CASSPGQGYGYTF
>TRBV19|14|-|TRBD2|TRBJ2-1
TGTGCCAGTTCAGGACTAGCGGGGGTCAATGAGCAGTTCTTC
CASSGLAGVNEQFF
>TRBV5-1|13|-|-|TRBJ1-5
TGCGCCAGCAGCTTGAGTGGCAATCAGCCCCAGCATTTT
CASSLSGNQPQHF
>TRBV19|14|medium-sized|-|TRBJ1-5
TGTGCCAGTACCTCGGACAAAATCAATCAGCCCCAGCATTTT
CASTSDKINQPQHF
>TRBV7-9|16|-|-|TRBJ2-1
TGTGCCAGCAGCGGGGAGACCCTCAGCTCCTACAATGAGCAGTTCTTC
CASSGETLSSYNEQFF
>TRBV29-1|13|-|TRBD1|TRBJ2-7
TGCAGCTACAGGGGGCTGCCCTCCTACGAGCAGTACTTC
CSYRGLPSYEQYF
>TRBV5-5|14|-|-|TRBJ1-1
TGTGCCAGCAGCTTGTTGCAGGACTCCCGAGGAGCTTTCTTT
CASSLLQDSRGAFF
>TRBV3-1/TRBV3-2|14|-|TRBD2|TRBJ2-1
TGTGCCAGCAGCCCCCCTAGCGGGTTCAATGAGCAGTTCTTC
CASSPPSGFNEQFF
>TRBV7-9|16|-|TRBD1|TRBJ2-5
TGTGCCAGCAGCGTAGTTACTTGGGACAGGACAGAGACCCAGTACTTC
CASSVVTWDRTETQYF
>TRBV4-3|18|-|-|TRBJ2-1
TGCGCCAGCAGCCAGAAGATTACCAGGGCAGAAACCTACAATGAGCAGTTCTTC
CASSQKITRAETYNEQFF
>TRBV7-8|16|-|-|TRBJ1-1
TGTGCCAGCAGCCCTCCCCCCAGGGGCACGAACACTGAAGCTTTCTTT
CASSPPPRGTNTEAFF
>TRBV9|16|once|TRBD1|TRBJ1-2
TGTGCCAGCAGCGAACGGACAGGGGAACGGGTCTATGGCTACACCTTC
CASSERTGERVYGYTF
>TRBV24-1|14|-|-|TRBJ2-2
TGTGCCACCAGAGGACAGATGAACACCGGGGAGCTGTTTTTT
CATRGQMNTGELFF
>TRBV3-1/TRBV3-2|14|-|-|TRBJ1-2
TGTGCCAGCAGCCGGGGCGGGTGGAACTATGGCTACACCTTC
CASSRGGWNYGYTF
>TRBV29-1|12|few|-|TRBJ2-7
TGCAGCGTTTACGGGGTAACCTACGAGCAGTACTTC
CSVYGVTYEQYF
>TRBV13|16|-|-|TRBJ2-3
TGTGCCAGCAGCTTATTGCAGGGTGGCCGGCCAGATACGCAGTATTTT
CASSLLQGGRPDTQYF
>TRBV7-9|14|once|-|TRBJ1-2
TGTGCCAGCAGCTTAGATGTGTTGGGCTATGGCTACACCTTC
CASSLDVLGYGYTF
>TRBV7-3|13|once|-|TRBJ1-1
TGTGCCAGCAGCTTGATCAAAAACACTGAAGCTTTCTTT
CASSLIKNTEAFF
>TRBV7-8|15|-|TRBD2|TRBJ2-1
TGTGCCAGCAGCTTCCCCGGGACTAGCGGGGGTGAGCAGTTCTTC
CASSFPGTSGGEQFF
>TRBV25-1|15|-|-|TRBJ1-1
TGTGCCAGCAGTGATGGCGGCCTGGCCGGCACTGAAGCTTTCTTT
CASSDGGLAGTEAFF
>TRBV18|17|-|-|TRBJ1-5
TGTGCCAGCTCACCACGGTTCCAGGACACCAGCACCCAGCCCCAGCATTTT
CASSPRFQDTSTQPQHF
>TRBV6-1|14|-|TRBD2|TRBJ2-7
TGTGCCAGCAGAGAAGCGTGGGGGGGAGGCGAGCAGTACTTC
CASREAWGGGEQYF
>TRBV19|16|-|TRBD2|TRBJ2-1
TGTGCCAGTAGTCGCAGGCCAGCGGGGGATTACAATGAGCAGTTCTTC
CASSRRPAGDYNEQFF
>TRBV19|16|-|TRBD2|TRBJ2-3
TGTGCCAGTAGCCTTAATAGCGGGGGGGCCGCAGATACGCAGTATTTT
CASSLNSGGAADTQYF
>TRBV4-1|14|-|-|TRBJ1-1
TGCGCCAGCAGCGCCCCGACCGGGGGCACTGAAGCTTTCTTT
CASSAPTGGTEAFF
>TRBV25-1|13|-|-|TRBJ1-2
TGTGCCAGCAGTAAGGACACCGACTATGGCTACACCTTC
CASSKDTDYGYTF
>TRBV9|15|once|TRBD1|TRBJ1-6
TGTGCCAGCAGCTCCGGGACAGGTTTTTATTCACCCCTCCACTTT
CASSSGTGFYSPLHF
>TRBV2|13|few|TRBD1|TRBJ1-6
TGTGCCAGCATCACAGGGGGGTATTCACCCCTCCACTTT
CASITGGYSPLHF
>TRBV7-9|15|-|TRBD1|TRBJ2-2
TGTGCCAGCAGCCCTCAGGGGGCGAACACCGGGGAGCTGTTTTTT
CASSPQGANTGELFF
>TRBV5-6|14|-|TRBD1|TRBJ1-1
TGTGCCAGCAGCCCGGGACAGTATCGAGGTGAAGCTTTCTTT
CASSPGQYRGEAFF
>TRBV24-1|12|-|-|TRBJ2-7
TGTGCCACCAGTGATGGGCCGGACGAGCAGTACTTC
CATSDGPDEQYF
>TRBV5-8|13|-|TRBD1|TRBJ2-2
TGTGCCAGCAGTCGACAGGGGACCGGGGAGCTGTTTTTT
CASSRQGTGELFF
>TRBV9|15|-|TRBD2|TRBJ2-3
TGTGCCAGCAGCGTTTCAGGCGGGGGGCGGAATACGCAGTATTTT
CASSVSGGGRNTQYF
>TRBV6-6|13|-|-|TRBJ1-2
TGTGCCAGCAGTCTACAGTCCAGGGATGGCTACACCTTC
CASSLQSRDGYTF
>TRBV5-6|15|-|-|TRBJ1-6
TGTGCCAGCAGCTCGACAGAAACCTATAATTCACCCCTCCACTTT
CASSSTETYNSPLHF
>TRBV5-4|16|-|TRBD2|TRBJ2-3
TGTGCCAGCAGCTTCGGGACTAGCGGGGGCACAGATACGCAGTATTTT
CASSFGTSGGTDTQYF
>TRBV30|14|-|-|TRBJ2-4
TGTGCCTGGAGTGGGGGGGGCGCTTTTGCCATTCAGTACTTC
CAWSGGGAFAIQYF
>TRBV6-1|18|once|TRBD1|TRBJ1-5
TGTGCCAGCAGTGAAAGGGACAGATCAGCTTATAGCAATCAGCCCCAGCATTTT
CASSERDRSAYSNQPQHF
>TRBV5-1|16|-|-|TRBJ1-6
TGCGCCAGCAGCTTGGTGGGGGGCTACTATAATTCACCCCTCCACTTT
CASSLVGGYYNSPLHF
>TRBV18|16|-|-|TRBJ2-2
TGTGCCAGCTCACCCCGAGGGAGCCAGAACACCGGGGAGCTGTTTTTT
CASSPRGSQNTGELFF
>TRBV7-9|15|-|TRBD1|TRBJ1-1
TGTGCCAGCAGCTTACGCAGGGGGCTGAACACTGAAGCTTTCTTT
CASSLRRGLNTEAFF
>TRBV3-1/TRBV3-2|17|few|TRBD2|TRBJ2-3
TGTGCCAGCAGCCAAGAGCCTAGCGGGGGTGGGTCAGATACGCAGTATTTT
CASSQEPSGGGSDTQYF
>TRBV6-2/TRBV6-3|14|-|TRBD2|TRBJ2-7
TGTGCCAGCAGTTACAGACTAGCGGGGGCCGAGCAGTACTTC
CASSYRLAGAEQYF